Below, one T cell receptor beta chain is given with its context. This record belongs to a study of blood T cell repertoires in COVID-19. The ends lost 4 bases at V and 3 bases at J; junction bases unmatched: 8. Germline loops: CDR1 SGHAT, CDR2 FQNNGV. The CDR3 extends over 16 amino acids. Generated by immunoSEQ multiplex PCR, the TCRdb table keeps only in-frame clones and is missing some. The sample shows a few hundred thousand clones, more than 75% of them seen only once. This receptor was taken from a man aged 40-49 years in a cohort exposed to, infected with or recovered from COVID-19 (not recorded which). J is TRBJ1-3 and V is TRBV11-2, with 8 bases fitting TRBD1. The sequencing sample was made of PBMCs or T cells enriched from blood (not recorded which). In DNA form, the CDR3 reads TGTGCCAGCAGCTCAAGTCAGGGGGCCATTGGAAACACCATATATTTT. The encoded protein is CASSSSQGAIGNTIYF.